The 24 T cell receptor beta chains below come from one sample, sequenced in a study of T cell clonotyping in hematopoietic cell transplantation. Assay: immunoSEQ multiplex PCR; the TCRdb copy retains only in-frame clones and omits some. This sample yields some 6,000 clones, of which about 73% are seen a single time; 30% to 45% belongs to the top ten. The material was peripheral blood mononuclear cells, obtained 180 days after allogeneic stem cell transplant. These receptors originate from a male patient between 65 and 85 years old who had an allogeneic stem cell transplant from an unrelated donor, so T cells may come from the graft donor. Some clones in this sample may be carry-over from other donors' samples.

This clone occurred once. J is TRBJ2-5 and V is TRBV5-1; weak D call: TRBD2 (5 bases). Trimming removed 1 base at V and 0 bases at J, with 13 bases between. Germline V gene lookup returns CDR1 SGHRS and CDR2 YFSETQ. The length of the CDR3 is 16 residues. In DNA form, the CDR3 reads TGCGCCAGCAGCTTGATCGGACTCACGTACCAAGAGACCCAGTACTTC. Translation: CASSLIGLTYQETQYF.

The J gene is TRBJ2-5, the V gene TRBV5-1; no clear D. CDR1 is SGHRS and CDR2 is YFSETQ in the germline V gene. Trimming removed 3 bases at V and 1 base at J, with 10 bases between. This CDR3 has 14 amino acids. DNA for the CDR3: TGCGCCAGCAGCTACACGAAGCCCCAAGAGACCCAGTACTTC. It translates to CASSYTKPQETQYF.

This chain uses TRBV19 with TRBJ1-5; D perhaps matches TRBD1 (5 bases). Trimming removed 6 bases from V and 2 bases from J, with 14 bases in between. CDR1 is LNHDA and CDR2 is SQIVND in the germline V gene (reference sequence). The CDR3 totals 15 residues. The CDR3 protein is CASSPGGRRNQPQHF. The CDR3 nucleotides read TGTGCCAGTAGCCCGGGGGGGAGGCGCAATCAGCCCCAGCATTTT. Looking up the rest from reference TRBV19 and TRBJ1-5 gives the full variable domain: DGGITQSPKYLFRKEGQNVTLSCEQNLNHDAMYWYRQDPGQGLRLIYYSQIVNDFQKGDIAEGYSVSREKKESFPLTVTSAQKNPTAFYLCASSPGGRRNQPQHFGDGTRLSIL.

The chain is built from TRBV2 and TRBJ2-2, with D perhaps TRBD2 (6 bases). Germline values: CDR1 SNHLY, CDR2 FYNNEI. The CDR3 is 15 amino acids. Trimming left V 0 bases short and J 10 bases short, with 15 bases between. In nucleotides, the CDR3 is TGTGCCAGCAGTGAAGCCCTTTCGTGGGAGGCGGAGCTGTTTTTT. Protein: CASSEALSWEAELFF.

The chain uses TRBV27 and TRBJ1-1; D ambiguous. This CDR3 is built from 12 residues. V was shortened by 8 bases and J by 5 bases, with 12 bases between the two germline ends. Looked up from germline, CDR1 is MNHEY and CDR2 is SMNVEV (reference sequence). CDR3 residues: CASAGWGTEAFF. The DNA for the CDR3 is TGTGCCAGCGCCGGGTGGGGTACTGAAGCTTTCTTT.

The chain uses TRBV28 and TRBJ1-5, with TRBD1 as a possible D gene (6 bases). Trimming took 2 bases from V and 0 from J, leaving 8 bases between them. The CDR3 is 15 residues long. CDR1 is MDHEN, CDR2 SYDVKM, per germline. DNA for the CDR3: TGTGCCAGCAGTTTAGCGGGGGCTAGCAATCAGCCCCAGCATTTT. Protein product: CASSLAGASNQPQHF.

This chain joins TRBV14 and TRBJ2-7, with D maybe TRBD2 (6 bases). This CDR3 is built from 15 residues. Trimming removed 0 bases at V and 2 bases at J, with 11 bases between. The germline CDR1 and CDR2 sequences are SGHDN and FVKESK. CDR3 in amino acids: CASSQDRSGAYEQYF. The CDR3, as DNA: TGTGCCAGCAGCCAAGATCGTAGCGGAGCCTACGAGCAGTACTTC. Full variable domain (remainder filled in from reference TRBV14 and TRBJ2-7): EAGVTQFPSHSVIEKGQTVTLRCDPISGHDNLYWYRRVMGKEIKFLLHFVKESKQDESGMPNNRFLAERTGGTYSTLKVQPAELEDSGVYFCASSQDRSGAYEQYFGPGTRLTVT.

This clone was picked up one time. DNA of the CDR3: TGTGCCAGCAGGGACAGTAGCGGTCCAGATACGCAGTATTTT. Protein sequence: CASRDSSGPDTQYF. The gene calls are TRBV2 and TRBJ2-3, with D tentatively TRBD1 or TRBD2 (6 bases each). This CDR3 has 14 residues. Germline CDR1 reads SNHLY; CDR2 reads FYNNEI. The germline V and J ends were trimmed by 6 bases and 4 bases, with 14 bases remaining between them.

This clone is a singleton in its sample. The chain joins TRBV28 to TRBJ1-1; a possible D gene is TRBD1 (5 bases). CDR3 length: 12 residues. Germline CDR1 is MDHEN and CDR2 is SYDVKM. V was trimmed by 10 bases and J by 6 bases, leaving 15 bases between them. CDR3 in amino acids: CATWGRVSEAFF. For the CDR3, the DNA is TGTGCCACCTGGGGCAGGGTTTCTGAAGCTTTCTTT.

The chain recombines TRBV14 with TRBJ1-1, with TRBD1 as a possible D gene (5 bases). The length of the CDR3 is 13 residues. V was shortened by 4 bases and J by 8 bases, with 14 bases between the two germline ends. Germline CDR1 is SGHDN and CDR2 is FVKESK. CDR3 sequence: CASSRFWGSEAFF. The CDR3 coding sequence is TGTGCCAGCAGCCGGTTTTGGGGGTCCGAAGCTTTCTTT.

This chain joins TRBV7-8 and TRBJ2-5; D ambiguous. This CDR3 region has 13 residues. The V end lost 1 base, the J end lost 1 base, and 4 bases lay between the germline ends. In germline, CDR1 is SGHVS, CDR2 FQNEAQ. The CDR3 bases are TGTGCCAGCAGCTTAGGGACCCAAGAGACCCAGTACTTC. Translation: CASSLGTQETQYF.

This chain uses TRBV5-1 with TRBJ1-1, with TRBD1 identical over 10 bases. The CDR3 contains 16 residues. With 0 bases clipped from V and 1 base from J, the junction kept 3 bases outside the gene matches. Looked up from germline, CDR1 is SGHRS and CDR2 is YFSETQ. The CDR3 DNA reads as TGCGCCAGCAGCTTGGGACAGGGGGCGAGGAACACTGAAGCTTTCTTT. Translation gives CASSLGQGARNTEAFF.

The rearrangement uses TRBV14 and TRBJ1-1; D remains unclear. The germline gives CDR1 SGHDN, CDR2 FVKESK. V was clipped by 2 bases and J by 0 bases, with 7 bases between them. CDR3 length: 14 amino acids. The CDR3 DNA follows: TGTGCCAGCAGCCAATTAATCCTGAACACTGAAGCTTTCTTT. Translated: CASSQLILNTEAFF. Full variable domain (rest looked up from reference TRBV14 and TRBJ1-1): EAGVTQFPSHSVIEKGQTVTLRCDPISGHDNLYWYRRVMGKEIKFLLHFVKESKQDESGMPNNRFLAERTGGTYSTLKVQPAELEDSGVYFCASSQLILNTEAFFGQGTRLTVV.

This chain joins TRBV27 and TRBJ2-7; 7 bases are shared with TRBD2. The CDR3 has 15 amino acids. The J segment lost 2 bases and the V segment lost 7 bases, leaving 11 bases of the junction unmatched. Germline loops: CDR1 MNHEY, CDR2 SMNVEV (reference sequence). The CDR3 sequence: CASTRTAGATYEQYF. CDR3 in DNA: TGTGCCAGCACCCGAACTGCGGGAGCTACCTACGAGCAGTACTTC.

The V and J genes are TRBV27 and TRBJ2-7; TRBD2 might be the D (5 bases). Germline V CDR1 and CDR2: MNHEY, SMNVEV (reference sequence). This CDR3 has 14 amino acids. Trimming removed 5 bases from V and 2 bases from J, with 13 bases in between. The CDR3, as DNA: TGTGCCAGCAGTCATAGCGTTGGCACCTACGAGCAGTACTTC. Its translation: CASSHSVGTYEQYF.

The chain is built from TRBV19 and TRBJ1-2; D is perhaps TRBD1 (5 bases). The germline V gene encodes CDR1 LNHDA and CDR2 SQIVND (reference sequence). V lost 3 bases to trimming and J lost 3 bases, with 8 bases between them. The length of the CDR3 is 13 residues. The CDR3: CASSIQGDYGYTF. CDR3 bases: TGTGCCAGTAGTATCCAGGGAGACTATGGCTACACCTTC.

This chain links TRBV7-2 with TRBJ1-4; TRBD1 aligns across 7 bases. Germline CDR1 and CDR2: SGHTA and FQGNSA. CDR3 length: 15 residues. V lost 5 bases, J lost 6 bases, and 9 bases stayed unmatched. CDR3 protein: CASSRTDRADEKLFF. CDR3 DNA sequence: TGTGCCAGCAGCCGAACCGACAGGGCCGATGAAAAACTGTTTTTT.

The gene calls are TRBV29-1 and TRBJ2-3; D perhaps matches TRBD2 (5 bases). The CDR3 consists of 14 residues. With 2 bases removed from V and 7 bases from J, the gap between germline ends came to 16 bases. Germline V gene sequence: CDR1 SQVTM, CDR2 ANQGSEA. The CDR3: CSVESPRAAYTQYF. The CDR3 nucleotides read TGCAGCGTTGAATCGCCTAGAGCGGCCTATACGCAGTATTTT.

The V gene is TRBV19, the J gene TRBJ1-1, with a weak D call TRBD1 (6 bases). Germline V gene sequence: CDR1 LNHDA, CDR2 SQIVND (reference sequence). V gave up 7 bases and J gave up 9 bases, with 18 bases separating them. The CDR3 loop spans 13 amino acids. CDR3 sequence: CASKAAGGWKAFF. The CDR3 DNA is TGTGCCAGTAAGGCAGCGGGGGGCTGGAAAGCTTTCTTT.

The chain recombines TRBV11-3 with TRBJ2-2; 9 bases match TRBD2. This CDR3 is 16 amino acids long. Germline-derived CDR1 and CDR2 are SGHNT and YENEEA. With 2 bases clipped from V and 7 bases from J, the junction kept 8 bases outside the gene matches. CDR3 sequence reads: CASSLHSGSEGGELFF. CDR3 bases: TGTGCCAGCAGCTTACATAGCGGGAGTGAGGGCGGGGAGCTGTTTTTT. Using reference TRBV11-3 and TRBJ2-2 for the parts outside the CDR3, the full variable domain is EAGVVQSPRYKIIEKKQPVAFWCNPISGHNTLYWYLQNLGQGPELLIRYENEEAVDDSQLPKDRFSAERLKGVDSTLKIQPAELGDSAVYLCASSLHSGSEGGELFFGEGSRLTVL.

This chain connects TRBV7-2 to TRBJ2-7; no firm D call. Germline-derived CDR1 and CDR2 are SGHTA and FQGNSA. The V end lost 0 bases, the J end lost 3 bases, and 9 bases lay between the germline ends. The CDR3 runs 14 residues. CDR3 in DNA: TGTGCCAGCAGCTTAGCGCTGGGTAACTACGAGCAGTACTTC. Amino acids: CASSLALGNYEQYF.

The rearrangement links TRBV29-1 to TRBJ1-2, with a weak D call TRBD1 (6 bases). Trimming took 6 bases from V and 4 from J, leaving 12 bases between them. The CDR3 runs to 12 residues. Per germline, CDR1 SQVTM and CDR2 ANQGSEA. The CDR3 DNA is TGCAGCGTCCGGACAGCAGGCTATGGCTACACCTTC. This gives the protein CSVRTAGYGYTF.

The chain joins TRBV27 to TRBJ2-7; 10 nucleotides agree with TRBD2. The germline CDR1 and CDR2 sequences are MNHEY and SMNVEV (reference sequence). The ends lost 3 bases at V and 2 bases at J; junction bases unmatched: 1. The CDR3 covers 14 residues. The CDR3 region is CASSFTSGAYEQYF. CDR3 sequence (DNA): TGTGCCAGCAGTTTCACTAGCGGGGCCTACGAGCAGTACTTC.

V gene TRBV7-2 combines with J gene TRBJ2-1; 7 bases map to TRBD1. The trim removed 4 bases at V and 2 bases at J, leaving 5 bases unmatched. Germline-derived CDR1 and CDR2 are SGHTA and FQGNSA. The CDR3 runs to 15 residues. This CDR3 is CASSSGGHPYNEQFF. DNA of the CDR3: TGTGCCAGCAGCTCAGGGGGACACCCCTACAATGAGCAGTTCTTC.